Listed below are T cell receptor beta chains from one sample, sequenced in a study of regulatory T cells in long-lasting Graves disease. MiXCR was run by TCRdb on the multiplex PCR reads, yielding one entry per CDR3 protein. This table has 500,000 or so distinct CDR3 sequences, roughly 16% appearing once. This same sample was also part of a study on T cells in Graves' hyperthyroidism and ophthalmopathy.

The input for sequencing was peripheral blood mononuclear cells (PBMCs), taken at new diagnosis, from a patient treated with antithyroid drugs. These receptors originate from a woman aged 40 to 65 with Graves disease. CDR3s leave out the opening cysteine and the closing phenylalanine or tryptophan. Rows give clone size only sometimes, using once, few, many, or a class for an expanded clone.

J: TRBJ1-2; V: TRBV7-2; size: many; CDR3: ASSLFQGIYGYT
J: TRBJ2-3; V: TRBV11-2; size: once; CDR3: ASIPGGVKVLLDTQY
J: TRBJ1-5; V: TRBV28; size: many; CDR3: ASSARDRGLGNQPQH
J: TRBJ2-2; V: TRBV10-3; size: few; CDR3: AIMGTHAGDTGELF
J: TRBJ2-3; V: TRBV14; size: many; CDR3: ASAPSAGGVMQY
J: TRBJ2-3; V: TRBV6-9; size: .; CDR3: ASSYGGTGLTDTQY
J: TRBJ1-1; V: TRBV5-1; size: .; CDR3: ASCIGQTDNTEAF
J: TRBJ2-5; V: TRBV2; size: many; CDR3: ASSAGTQETQY
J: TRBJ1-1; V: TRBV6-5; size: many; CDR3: ASSYRVMNTEAF
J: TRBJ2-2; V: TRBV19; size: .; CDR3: ASSVGRNTGELF
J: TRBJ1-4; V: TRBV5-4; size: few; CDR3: ASSLQDRGTEKLF
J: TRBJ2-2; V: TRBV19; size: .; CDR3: ASSILGSTGELF
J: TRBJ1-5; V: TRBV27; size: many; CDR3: ASSAPGLNQPQH
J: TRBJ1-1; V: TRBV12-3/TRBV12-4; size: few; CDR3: ASSTIGHKRAF
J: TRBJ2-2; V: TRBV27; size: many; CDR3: ASSLVGGGAGRTGELF
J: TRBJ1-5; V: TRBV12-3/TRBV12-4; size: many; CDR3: ASSLGSGSNQPQH
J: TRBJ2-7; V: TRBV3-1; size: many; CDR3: ASSQYYEQY
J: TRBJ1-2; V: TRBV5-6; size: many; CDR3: ASSLSQGDYGYT
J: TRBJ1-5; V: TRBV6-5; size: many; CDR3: ASSYSSDGQPQH
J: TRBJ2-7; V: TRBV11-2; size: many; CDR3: ASSLVSGGEQY
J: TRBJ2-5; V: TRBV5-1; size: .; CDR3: ASSLMLTGGPQETQY
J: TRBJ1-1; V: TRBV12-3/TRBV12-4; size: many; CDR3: ASSPQGDFAEAF
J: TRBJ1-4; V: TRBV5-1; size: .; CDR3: ASSSGEVGEKLF